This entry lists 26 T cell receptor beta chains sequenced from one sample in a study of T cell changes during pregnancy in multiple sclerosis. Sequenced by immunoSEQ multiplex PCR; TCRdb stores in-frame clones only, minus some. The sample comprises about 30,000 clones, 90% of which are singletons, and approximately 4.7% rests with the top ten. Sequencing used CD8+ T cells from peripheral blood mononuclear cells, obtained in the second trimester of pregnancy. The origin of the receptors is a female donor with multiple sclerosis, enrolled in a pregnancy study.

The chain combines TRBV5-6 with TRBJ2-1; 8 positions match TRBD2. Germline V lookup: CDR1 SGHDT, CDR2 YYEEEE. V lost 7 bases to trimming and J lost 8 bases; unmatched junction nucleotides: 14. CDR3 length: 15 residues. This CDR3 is CASWGGAGVFHEQFF. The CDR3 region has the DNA TGTGCCAGCTGGGGGGGAGCGGGAGTATTTCATGAGCAGTTCTTC.

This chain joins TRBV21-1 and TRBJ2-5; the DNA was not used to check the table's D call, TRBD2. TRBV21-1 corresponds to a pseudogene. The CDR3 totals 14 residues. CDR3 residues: CASSSLAAQETQYF. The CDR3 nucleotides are TGTGCCAGCAGCAGTCTAGCAGCACAAGAGACCCAGTACTTC.

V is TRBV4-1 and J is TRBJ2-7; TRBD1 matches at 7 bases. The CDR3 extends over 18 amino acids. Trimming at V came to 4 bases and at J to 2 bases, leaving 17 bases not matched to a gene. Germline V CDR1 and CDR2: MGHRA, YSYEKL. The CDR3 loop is CASSLTIKGTVRTYEQYF. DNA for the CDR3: TGCGCCAGCAGCCTAACGATAAAGGGGACAGTGAGAACCTACGAGCAGTACTTC.

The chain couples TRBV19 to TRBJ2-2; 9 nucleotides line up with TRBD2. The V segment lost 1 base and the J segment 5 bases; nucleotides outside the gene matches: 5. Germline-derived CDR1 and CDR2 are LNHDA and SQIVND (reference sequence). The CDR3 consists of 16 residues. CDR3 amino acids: CASSIVPSGTTGELFF. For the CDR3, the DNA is TGTGCCAGTAGTATAGTGCCTAGCGGGACTACCGGGGAGCTGTTTTTT.

The CDR3 DNA sequence: TGTGCCATCAGACCGACTAGCGGGAGCCATATCTCCTACGAGCAGTACTTC. This sequence encodes CAIRPTSGSHISYEQYF. The gene calls are TRBV10-3 and TRBJ2-7; TRBD2 agrees at 12 bases. Germline CDR1 ENHRY, CDR2 SYGVKD. The CDR3 has 17 amino acids. After removal of 6 bases from V and 0 bases from J, the junction contained 9 bases not matched to a gene.

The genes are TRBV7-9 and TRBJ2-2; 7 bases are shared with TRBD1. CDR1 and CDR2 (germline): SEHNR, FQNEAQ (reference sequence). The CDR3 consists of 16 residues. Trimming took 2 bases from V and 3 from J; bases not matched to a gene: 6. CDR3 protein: CASSLWQGEDTGELFF. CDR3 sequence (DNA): TGTGCCAGCAGCTTATGGCAGGGGGAAGACACCGGGGAGCTGTTTTTT.

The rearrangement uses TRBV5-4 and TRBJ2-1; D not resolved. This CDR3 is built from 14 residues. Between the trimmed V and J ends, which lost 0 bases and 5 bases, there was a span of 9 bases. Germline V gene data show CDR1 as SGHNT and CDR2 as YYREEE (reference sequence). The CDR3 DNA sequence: TGTGCCAGCAGCTTGGTTCTAGGTCACAATGAGCAGTTCTTC. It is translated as CASSLVLGHNEQFF.

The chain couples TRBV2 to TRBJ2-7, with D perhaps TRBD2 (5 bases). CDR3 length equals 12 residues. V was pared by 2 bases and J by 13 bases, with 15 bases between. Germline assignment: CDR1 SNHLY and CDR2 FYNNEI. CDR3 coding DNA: TGTGCCAGCAGTGAAACGTGGGAGACCCAATACTTC. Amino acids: CASSETWETQYF.

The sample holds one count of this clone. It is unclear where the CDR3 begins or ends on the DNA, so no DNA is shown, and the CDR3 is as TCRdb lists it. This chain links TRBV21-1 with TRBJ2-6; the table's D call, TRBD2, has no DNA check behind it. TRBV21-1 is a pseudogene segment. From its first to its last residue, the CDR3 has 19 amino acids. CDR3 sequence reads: CASSKVGSGSPSGANVLTF.

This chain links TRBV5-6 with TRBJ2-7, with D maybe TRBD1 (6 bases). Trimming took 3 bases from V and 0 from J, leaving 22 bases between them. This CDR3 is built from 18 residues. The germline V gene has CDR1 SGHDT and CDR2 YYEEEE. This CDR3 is CASSSTKWDNSSSYEQYF. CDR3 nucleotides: TGTGCCAGCAGCTCTACGAAATGGGACAACTCGAGCTCCTACGAGCAGTACTTC. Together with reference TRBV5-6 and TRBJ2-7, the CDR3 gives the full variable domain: DAGVTQSPTHLIKTRGQQVTLRCSPKSGHDTVSWYQQALGQGPQFIFQYYEEEERQRGNFPDRFSGHQFPNYSSELNVNALLLGDSALYLCASSSTKWDNSSSYEQYFGPGTRLTVT.

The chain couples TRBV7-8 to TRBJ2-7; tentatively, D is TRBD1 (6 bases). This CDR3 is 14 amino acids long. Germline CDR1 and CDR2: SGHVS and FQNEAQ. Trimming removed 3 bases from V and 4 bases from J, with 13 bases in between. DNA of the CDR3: TGTGCCAGCAGCTTGGCCCCACAGGGATACGAGCAGTACTTC. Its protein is CASSLAPQGYEQYF.

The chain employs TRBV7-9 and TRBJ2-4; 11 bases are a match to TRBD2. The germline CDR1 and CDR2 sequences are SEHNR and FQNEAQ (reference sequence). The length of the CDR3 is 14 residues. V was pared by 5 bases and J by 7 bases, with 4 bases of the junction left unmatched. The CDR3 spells CASSRRLAGNIQYF. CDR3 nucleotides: TGTGCCAGCAGCCGTCGACTAGCGGGGAACATTCAGTACTTC. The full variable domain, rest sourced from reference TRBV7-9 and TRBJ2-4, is DTGVSQNPRHKITKRGQNVTFRCDPISEHNRLYWYRQTLGQGPEFLTYFQNEAQLEKSRLLSDRFSAERPKGSFSTLEIQRTEQGDSAMYLCASSRRLAGNIQYFGAGTRLSVL.

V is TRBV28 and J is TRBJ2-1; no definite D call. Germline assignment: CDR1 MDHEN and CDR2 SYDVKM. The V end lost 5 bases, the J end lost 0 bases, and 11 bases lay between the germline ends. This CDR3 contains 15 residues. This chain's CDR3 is CASSPGSSSYNEQFF. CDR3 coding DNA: TGTGCCAGCAGTCCCGGGTCCAGCTCCTACAATGAGCAGTTCTTC. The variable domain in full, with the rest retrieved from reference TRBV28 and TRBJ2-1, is DVKVTQSSRYLVKRTGEKVFLECVQDMDHENMFWYRQDPGLGLRLIYFSYDVKMKEKGDIPEGYSVSREKKERFSLILESASTNQTSMYLCASSPGSSSYNEQFFGPGTRLTVL.

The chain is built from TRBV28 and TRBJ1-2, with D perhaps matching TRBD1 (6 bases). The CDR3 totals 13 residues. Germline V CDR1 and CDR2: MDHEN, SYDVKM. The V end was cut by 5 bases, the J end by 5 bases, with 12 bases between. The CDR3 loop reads CASSLPGQYGYTF. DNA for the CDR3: TGTGCCAGCAGTCTCCCGGGACAATATGGCTACACCTTC.

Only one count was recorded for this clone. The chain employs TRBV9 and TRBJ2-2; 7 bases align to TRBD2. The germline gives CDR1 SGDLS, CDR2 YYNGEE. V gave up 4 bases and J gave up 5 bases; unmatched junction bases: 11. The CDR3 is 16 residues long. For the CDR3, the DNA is TGTGCCAGCAGCTCCCGCGGGAGATGGTTAACCGGGGAGCTGTTTTTT. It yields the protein CASSSRGRWLTGELFF. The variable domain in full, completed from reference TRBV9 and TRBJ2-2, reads DSGVTQTPKHLITATGQRVTLRCSPRSGDLSVYWYQQSLDQGLQFLIQYYNGEERAKGNILERFSAQQFPDLHSELNLSSLELGDSALYFCASSSRGRWLTGELFFGEGSRLTVL.

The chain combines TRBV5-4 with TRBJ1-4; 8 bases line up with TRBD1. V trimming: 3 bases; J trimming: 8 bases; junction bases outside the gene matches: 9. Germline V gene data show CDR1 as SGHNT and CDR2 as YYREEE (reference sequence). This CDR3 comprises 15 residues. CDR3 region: CASSSRDRGYEKLFF. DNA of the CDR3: TGTGCCAGCAGCTCCCGCGACAGGGGTTACGAAAAACTGTTTTTT.

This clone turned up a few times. Here the CDR3 DNA reads TGTGCCTGGAGTGTAGCGGGCACCGGGGAGCTGTTTTTT. Translation gives CAWSVAGTGELFF. This sequence joins TRBV30 and TRBJ2-2; a possible D gene is TRBD2 (6 bases). The CDR3 spans 13 residues. Germline-derived CDR1 and CDR2 are GTSNPN and SVGIG (reference sequence). V lost 0 bases to trimming and J lost 4 bases, with 6 bases between them.

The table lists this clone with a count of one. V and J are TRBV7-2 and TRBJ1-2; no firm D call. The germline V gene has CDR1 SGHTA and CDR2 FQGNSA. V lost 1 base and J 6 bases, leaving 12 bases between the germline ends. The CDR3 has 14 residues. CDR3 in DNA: TGTGCCAGCAGCTTAGATATGCTGCAGGATGGCTACACCTTC. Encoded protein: CASSLDMLQDGYTF. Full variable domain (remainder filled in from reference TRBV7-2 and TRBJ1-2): GAGVSQSPSNKVTEKGKDVELRCDPISGHTALYWYRQSLGQGLEFLIYFQGNSAPDKSGLPSDRFSAERTGGSVSTLTIQRTQQEDSAVYLCASSLDMLQDGYTFGSGTRLTVV.

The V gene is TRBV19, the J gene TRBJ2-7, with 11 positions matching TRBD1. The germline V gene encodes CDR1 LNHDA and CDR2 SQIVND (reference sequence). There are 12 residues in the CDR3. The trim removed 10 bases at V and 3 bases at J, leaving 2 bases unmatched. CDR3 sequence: CATGTGGYEQYF. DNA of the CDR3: TGTGCCACTGGGACAGGGGGCTACGAGCAGTACTTC.

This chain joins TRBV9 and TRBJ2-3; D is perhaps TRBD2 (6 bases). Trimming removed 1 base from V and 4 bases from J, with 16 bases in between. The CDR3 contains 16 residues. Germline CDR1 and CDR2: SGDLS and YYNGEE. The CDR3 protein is CASSVTPSEEPDTQYF. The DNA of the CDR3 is TGTGCCAGCAGCGTAACCCCTAGCGAGGAACCAGATACGCAGTATTTT. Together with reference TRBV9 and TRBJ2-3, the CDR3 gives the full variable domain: DSGVTQTPKHLITATGQRVTLRCSPRSGDLSVYWYQQSLDQGLQFLIQYYNGEERAKGNILERFSAQQFPDLHSELNLSSLELGDSALYFCASSVTPSEEPDTQYFGPGTRLTVL.

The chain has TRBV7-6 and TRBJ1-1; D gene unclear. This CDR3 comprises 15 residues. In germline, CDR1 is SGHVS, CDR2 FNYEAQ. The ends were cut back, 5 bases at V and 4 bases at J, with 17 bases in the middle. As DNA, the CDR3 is TGTGCCAGCAGCATAATACCCCCTCCGGGCACTGAAGCTTTCTTT. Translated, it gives CASSIIPPPGTEAFF.

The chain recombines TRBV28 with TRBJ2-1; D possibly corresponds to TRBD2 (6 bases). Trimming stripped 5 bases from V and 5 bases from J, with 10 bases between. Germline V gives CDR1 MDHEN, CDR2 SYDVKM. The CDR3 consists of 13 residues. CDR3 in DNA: TGTGCCAGCAGTCCGACTAGTGACAATGAGCAGTTCTTC. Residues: CASSPTSDNEQFF.

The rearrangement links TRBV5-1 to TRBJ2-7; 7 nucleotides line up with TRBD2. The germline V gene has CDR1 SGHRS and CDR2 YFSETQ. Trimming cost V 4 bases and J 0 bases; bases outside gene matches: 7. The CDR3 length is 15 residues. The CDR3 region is CASSPAGATSYEQYF. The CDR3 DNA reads TGCGCCAGCAGCCCCGCGGGAGCCACCTCCTACGAGCAGTACTTC.

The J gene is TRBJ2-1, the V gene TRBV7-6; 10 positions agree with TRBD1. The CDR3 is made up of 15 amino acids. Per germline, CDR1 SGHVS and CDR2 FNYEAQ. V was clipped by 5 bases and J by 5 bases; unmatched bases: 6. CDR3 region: CASSPGTGANNEQFF. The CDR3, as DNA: TGTGCCAGCAGCCCCGGGACAGGGGCCAACAATGAGCAGTTCTTC.

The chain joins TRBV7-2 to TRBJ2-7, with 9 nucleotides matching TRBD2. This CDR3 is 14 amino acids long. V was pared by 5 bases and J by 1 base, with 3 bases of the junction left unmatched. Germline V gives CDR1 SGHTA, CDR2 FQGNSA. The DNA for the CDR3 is TGTGCCAGCAGCCCTAGCGGGGCTTCCTACGAGCAGTACTTC. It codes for CASSPSGASYEQYF.

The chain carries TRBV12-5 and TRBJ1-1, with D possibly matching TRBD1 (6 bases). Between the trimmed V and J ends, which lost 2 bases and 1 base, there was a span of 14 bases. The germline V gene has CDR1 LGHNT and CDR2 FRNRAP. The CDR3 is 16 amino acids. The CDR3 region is CASGLPRGGGNTEAFF. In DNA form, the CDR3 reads TGTGCTAGTGGTTTGCCCCGGGGAGGGGGGAACACTGAAGCTTTCTTT. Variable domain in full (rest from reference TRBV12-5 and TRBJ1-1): DARVTQTPRHKVTEMGQEVTMRCQPILGHNTVFWYRQTMMQGLELLAYFRNRAPLDDSGMPKDRFSAEMPDATLATLKIQPSEPRDSAVYFCASGLPRGGGNTEAFFGQGTRLTVV.